Listed here are 24 T cell receptor beta chains from one sample, sequenced in a study of blood T cell repertoires in COVID-19. The assay was immunoSEQ multiplex PCR, and TCRdb's table has in-frame clones only and misses some. The data show about 160,000 clones, around 86% seen once. The specimen sequenced was peripheral blood. The receptor set was obtained from a man between 65 and 80 years old who had recovered from COVID-19.

V and J are TRBV19 and TRBJ2-7, with 8 bases that match TRBD1. Germline CDR1 and CDR2: LNHDA and SQIVND (reference sequence). The CDR3 has 16 residues. The trim removed 1 base at V and 3 bases at J, leaving 8 bases unmatched. DNA of the CDR3: TGTGCCAGTAGTATAGGATTTTCGACAGGGGACTACGAGCAGTACTTC. Protein: CASSIGFSTGDYEQYF.

This sequence joins TRBV3-1 (or the pseudogene TRBV3-2) and TRBJ1-5; D perhaps matches TRBD1 (6 bases). The ends were cut back, 5 bases at V and 3 bases at J, with 11 bases in the middle. The germline V gene encodes CDR1 LGHDT and CDR2 YNNKEL (reference sequence). The CDR3 covers 14 residues. The CDR3 DNA reads TGTGCCAGCAGCTACGGGACAAACAATCAGCCCCAGCATTTT. Translation gives CASSYGTNNQPQHF.

V and J are TRBV6-2 or TRBV6-3 and TRBJ2-2; 12 nucleotides agree with TRBD2. The V gene's germline CDR1 is MNHEY and CDR2 SVGEGT. The trim removed 4 bases at V and 5 bases at J, leaving 2 bases unmatched. The CDR3 spans 15 residues. The CDR3 sequence is CASSFGTSGTGELFF. Written as DNA, the CDR3 is TGTGCCAGCAGTTTCGGGACTAGCGGGACCGGGGAGCTGTTTTTT.

The rearrangement uses TRBV28 and TRBJ2-7, with D possibly being TRBD2 (5 bases). Germline V lookup: CDR1 MDHEN, CDR2 SYDVKM. Trimming cost V 2 bases and J 0 bases, with 11 bases left between them. The CDR3 loop spans 15 amino acids. CDR3 sequence (DNA): TGTGCCAGCAGTTTACTACGGGAAACCTCCTACGAGCAGTACTTC. It encodes CASSLLRETSYEQYF.

There are a few counts of this clone. The J gene is TRBJ2-3, the V gene TRBV29-1, with unresolved D. In germline, CDR1 is SQVTM, CDR2 ANQGSEA. This CDR3 has 13 residues. Trimming took off 4 bases at V and 2 bases at J, with 10 bases between the two ends. CDR3 protein: CSVAASTTDTQYF. DNA of the CDR3: TGCAGCGTTGCGGCTAGTACCACAGATACGCAGTATTTT.

This chain connects TRBV3-1 (or the pseudogene TRBV3-2) to TRBJ2-1, with TRBD2 identical over 10 bases. Germline lookup yields CDR1 LGHDT and CDR2 YNNKEL (reference sequence). The CDR3 spans 19 residues. V lost 0 bases, J lost 8 bases, and 16 bases stayed unmatched. The CDR3 reads CASSQEIPGVAGGNHEQFF. CDR3 coding DNA: TGTGCCAGCAGCCAAGAAATCCCGGGGGTAGCGGGAGGCAACCATGAGCAGTTCTTC.

The J gene is TRBJ2-7, the V gene TRBV3-1 (or the pseudogene TRBV3-2), with TRBD2 as a possible D gene (5 bases). The CDR3 contains 15 residues. Germline V CDR1 and CDR2: LGHDT, YNNKEL (reference sequence). V lost 4 bases and J lost 2, with 15 bases in between. CDR3 amino acids: CASSRDPAVAYEQYF. The CDR3 nucleotides read TGTGCCAGCAGCCGCGATCCAGCGGTGGCCTACGAGCAGTACTTC.

The rearrangement links TRBV4-2 to TRBJ2-3; tentatively, D is TRBD2 (6 bases). Germline V gene lookup returns CDR1 LGHNA and CDR2 YNFKEQ. V was pared by 4 bases and J by 6 bases, with 11 bases between. This CDR3 comprises 13 residues. CDR3 sequence: CASSRGTGDTQYF. DNA of the CDR3: TGTGCCAGCAGCCGCGGGACGGGCGATACGCAGTATTTT.

This chain uses TRBV19 with TRBJ2-7; a weak D match, TRBD2 (5 bases). Trimming pared 5 bases from V and 0 bases from J, leaving 14 bases between. Per the germline V gene, CDR1 is LNHDA and CDR2 is SQIVND (reference sequence). There are 15 residues in the CDR3. The chain's CDR3 is CASSLDLGSSYEQYF. CDR3 in DNA: TGTGCCAGTAGTTTGGACTTGGGGAGCTCCTACGAGCAGTACTTC.

The chain carries TRBV5-4 and TRBJ2-1; TRBD2 is a possible D gene (5 bases). V lost 6 bases to trimming and J lost 4 bases, with 17 bases between them. Germline V gene data show CDR1 as SGHNT and CDR2 as YYREEE (reference sequence). This CDR3 has 15 residues. The CDR3 protein is CASTFDSGKYNEQFF. For the CDR3, the DNA is TGTGCCAGCACCTTCGATTCGGGGAAGTACAATGAGCAGTTCTTC. The complete variable domain, with remaining parts taken from reference TRBV5-4 and TRBJ2-1, reads ETGVTQSPTHLIKTRGQQVTLRCSSQSGHNTVSWYQQALGQGPQFIFQYYREEENGRGNFPPRFSGLQFPNYSSELNVNALELDDSALYLCASTFDSGKYNEQFFGPGTRLTVL.

The V call is TRBV6-5, the J call TRBJ2-3; D is perhaps TRBD2 (6 bases). The CDR3 is made up of 15 amino acids. The germline CDR1 and CDR2 sequences are MNHEY and SVGAGI. The V gene lost 6 bases and the J gene lost 0 bases, with 13 bases spanning the gap. The CDR3 DNA follows: TGTGCCAGCAGCAGGGAGGTTTTAAGCACAGATACGCAGTATTTT. It codes for CASSREVLSTDTQYF.

The chain is built from TRBV2 and TRBJ1-4; no definite D call. The CDR3 contains 17 residues. Between the trimmed V and J ends, which lost 2 bases and 5 bases, there was a span of 18 bases. The germline V gene has CDR1 SNHLY and CDR2 FYNNEI. CDR3 sequence (DNA): TGTGCCAGCAGTGAAATAGAGTGGGAGGGAAGGAATGAAAAACTGTTTTTT. Amino acid sequence: CASSEIEWEGRNEKLFF.

The chain uses TRBV7-2 and TRBJ2-6; D unresolved. The CDR3 spans 15 residues. V lost 1 base and J lost 0, with 4 bases in between. Germline CDR1 and CDR2: SGHTA and FQGNSA. CDR3 bases: TGTGCCAGCAGCTTAGACTCCTCTGGGGCCAACGTCCTGACTTTC. Translated, it gives CASSLDSSGANVLTF.

The CDR3: CASSPTGLSRWSSYEQYF. DNA of the CDR3: TGTGCCAGCAGTCCCACGGGACTTTCGAGGTGGAGCTCCTACGAGCAGTACTTC. The chain has TRBV28 and TRBJ2-7; maybe TRBD2 (6 bases). The CDR3 is made up of 18 amino acids. V was pared by 5 bases and J by 0 bases, with 23 bases between. Germline values: CDR1 MDHEN, CDR2 SYDVKM.

CDR3 in amino acids: CASQGQGEKTQYF. CDR3 coding DNA: TGTGCCAGCCAGGGACAGGGGGAGAAGACCCAGTACTTC. V is TRBV13 and J is TRBJ2-5; 11 bases line up with TRBD1. Per germline, CDR1 PRHDT and CDR2 FYEKMQ (reference sequence). The trim removed 8 bases at V and 6 bases at J, leaving 5 bases unmatched. The CDR3 runs to 13 residues.

The gene calls are TRBV9 and TRBJ2-7; TRBD2 matches at 9 bases. Per the germline V gene, CDR1 is SGDLS and CDR2 is YYNGEE. The CDR3 covers 15 residues. V trimming: 3 bases; J trimming: 7 bases; junction bases outside the gene matches: 11. This chain's CDR3 is CASSGSAGGPAEQYF. The CDR3 DNA reads as TGTGCCAGCAGCGGCTCGGCGGGAGGGCCTGCTGAGCAGTACTTC. Based on the CDR3 plus reference TRBV9 and TRBJ2-7, the full variable domain is DSGVTQTPKHLITATGQRVTLRCSPRSGDLSVYWYQQSLDQGLQFLIQYYNGEERAKGNILERFSAQQFPDLHSELNLSSLELGDSALYFCASSGSAGGPAEQYFGPGTRLTVT.

This sequence joins TRBV7-2 and TRBJ2-1; 11 nucleotides align to TRBD2. V was pared by 5 bases and J by 6 bases, with 6 bases of the junction left unmatched. The CDR3 is made up of 15 amino acids. Per the germline V gene, CDR1 is SGHTA and CDR2 is FQGNSA. CDR3 DNA sequence: TGTGCCAGCAGCGTACTAGCGGGAGTTACCAATGAGCAGTTCTTC. Translation: CASSVLAGVTNEQFF.

This chain joins TRBV5-1 and TRBJ1-1; D unclear. The CDR3 covers 14 residues. In germline, CDR1 is SGHRS, CDR2 YFSETQ. The V end was cut by 0 bases, the J end by 5 bases, with 11 bases between. CDR3 loop: CASSLEAARTEAFF. The CDR3 DNA follows: TGCGCCAGCAGCTTGGAGGCAGCGAGGACTGAAGCTTTCTTT.

V is TRBV5-1 and J is TRBJ2-5, with D tentatively TRBD1 (5 bases). In germline, CDR1 is SGHRS, CDR2 YFSETQ. CDR3 length equals 15 residues. V was pared by 4 bases and J by 5 bases, with 18 bases between. CDR3 amino acids: CASSGSGLSSETQYF. The CDR3 DNA sequence: TGCGCCAGCAGCGGATCAGGGCTGAGTTCCGAGACCCAGTACTTC.

V usage is TRBV7-2 and J usage is TRBJ1-5; maybe TRBD1 (5 bases). V dropped 3 bases and J dropped 7 bases, with 13 bases sitting between them. This CDR3 comprises 14 residues. Germline V gene sequence: CDR1 SGHTA, CDR2 FQGNSA. The CDR3 DNA follows: TGTGCCAGCAGCTTGCGGGGGAAAGGGCAGCCCCAGCATTTT. Amino acids: CASSLRGKGQPQHF.

Details on this clone: The sample carries other DNA sequences with the same CDR3. The V gene is TRBV6-1, the J gene TRBJ2-7; D is undetermined. In germline, CDR1 is MNHNS, CDR2 SASEGT. Trimming left V 1 base short and J 6 bases short, with 10 bases between. The length of the CDR3 is 13 residues. For the CDR3, the DNA is TGTGCCAGCAGTGAAGTAGCCCCCCCCGAGCAGTACTTC. Translating gives CASSEVAPPEQYF.

V gene TRBV7-9 combines with J gene TRBJ2-1; TRBD2 agrees at 15 bases. The trim removed 5 bases at V and 6 bases at J, leaving 5 bases unmatched. This CDR3 spans 16 amino acids. Germline CDR1 is SEHNR and CDR2 is FQNEAQ (reference sequence). CDR3 sequence: CASSRGLAGGVNEQFF. In nucleotides, the CDR3 is TGTGCCAGCAGCCGTGGACTAGCGGGAGGGGTCAATGAGCAGTTCTTC. The full variable domain, in which reference TRBV7-9 and TRBJ2-1 provide the parts outside the CDR3, is DTGVSQNPRHKITKRGQNVTFRCDPISEHNRLYWYRQTLGQGPEFLTYFQNEAQLEKSRLLSDRFSAERPKGSFSTLEIQRTEQGDSAMYLCASSRGLAGGVNEQFFGPGTRLTVL.

V usage is TRBV27 and J usage is TRBJ2-1; TRBD2 matches 10 bases. Germline V CDR1 and CDR2: MNHEY, SMNVEV (reference sequence). The trim removed 5 bases at V and 6 bases at J, leaving 13 bases unmatched. The CDR3 length is 17 residues. The CDR3 DNA reads as TGTGCCAGCAGTGACAACCCGGGACTAGCGAACGTCAATGAGCAGTTCTTC. This gives the protein CASSDNPGLANVNEQFF.

The chain employs TRBV9 and TRBJ2-6, with D tentatively TRBD1 (5 bases). Deletions cut 4 bases from V and 5 bases from J, with 10 bases between. This CDR3 has 14 amino acids. Germline assignment: CDR1 SGDLS and CDR2 YYNGEE. This chain's CDR3 is CASSQGNRANVLTF. The DNA for the CDR3 is TGTGCCAGCAGCCAGGGTAACAGGGCCAACGTCCTGACTTTC.